This T cell receptor beta chain was identified in a study of T-cell memory formation after mild COVID-19 (dated by TCRdb to the early 2020s). For context, the study as a whole: Most TCR sequence clusters were specific to one of the two donors. In a couple of donors, T-cell clones that expanded and contracted after mild COVID-19 were followed by sequencing TCRalpha and TCRbeta repertoires longitudinally. Two young, previously healthy adult volunteers made up the cohort, one male and one female. Results and caveats for the whole study, not just this receptor: Some responding clones were found in pre-infection memory, which suggests that pre-existing cross-reactive memory T cells took part in the SARS-CoV-2 response. From day 15 to 85, contracting clones showed balanced CD4/CD8 phenotypes, whereas a second wave of clones that expanded from day 15 to 37 leaned towards CD4+. Contracting CD4+ clones were located mainly in the CM and EM memory subsets, whereas CD8+ clones were found to be enriched in EMRA. The study covered only a couple of mild cases, and larger cohorts including severe cases with pre-infection samples were considered necessary. The second-wave clones that peaked on day 37 were not confirmed to be SARS-CoV-2 specific.

This clonotype was counted between two and nine times. What this receptor recognizes is not known. No base qualities exist here, and no much larger clone lies one base off it. Ficoll-Paque density gradient centrifugation was the method used to isolate PBMCs. TCRdb lists the instrument as Illumina NovaSeq 6000. TCRalpha and TCRbeta cDNA libraries were built by 5'RACE with constant-segment primers, adding sample barcodes and unique molecular identifiers. Trizol reagent was used to extract RNA from every sample. Library amplification was performed in two PCR steps, and a second sample barcode and Illumina TruSeq adapters were introduced in the second step. Libraries were sequenced on an Illumina NovaSeq with 2 x 150 bp paired-end reads. The authors processed their data as follows. With migec v1.2.7, reads were demultiplexed and then collapsed into UMI-guided consensus sequences. Using mixcr v2.1.11, UMI consensuses were aligned to TRA and TRB V and J templates and then assembled into clonotypes. A clonotype was counted as expanded or contracted only when both edgeR and NoisET called the clonotype significant, with the noise models trained on biological replicates. For edgeR calls, a false discovery rate-adjusted p below 0.01 and a log2 fold-change threshold of 1 were applied. As an exploratory analysis of dynamics, PCA with hierarchical clustering was applied to max-normalized trajectories of the 1000 most abundant clonotypes. Each responding clone was given a CD4 or CD8 phenotype based on the CD4+ and CD8+ repertoires, which had been sequenced separately. TCRdb took the public reads, trimmed them with fastp at Q25, ran MiXCR for clone calling and kept in-frame beta chains. Each entry is one CDR3 protein sequence, shown with its most common DNA and genes. TCRdb, not the authors, supplied the V and J calls. The sample records about 110,000 distinct CDR3 sequences, 20% to 25% of which are singletons. Of the sample, 41% falls within the top ten clones.

What was sequenced was PBMCs or a T cell subset sorted from them (not recorded which). This TCR was recovered from a man aged 18-30 years who had mild COVID-19 (a few samples of this study predate the infection). The sample titles of this study are shuffled in the database, so cell type and time point are left out; the donor was told from shared clones.

In nucleotides, the sequence is TGTGCCATCAGTGAGTCGACTGTCAGGAGCTCCACAGATACGCAGTATTTT. Its translation reads: CAISESTVRSSTDTQYF. The rearranged segments are TRBV10-3 and TRBJ2-3; confidence is insufficient to name the D gene. The trim is 0 bases for V and 2 bases for J, with a gap of 15 bases between the germline ends. CDR1 and CDR2 are read off the germline V gene as ENHRY and SYGVKD. The CDR3 starts with the cysteine, ends with the phenylalanine, and has 17 residues. The sequence is cut down to CDR3 DNA, 51 bases in frame from base 1.